This entry describes one TCR beta chain. The sample belongs to a study of blood T cell repertoires in COVID-19. In the authors' methods: Reference gene primer amplification gave estimated nucleated cell counts. Measured with immunoSEQ multiplex PCR; TCRdb has only the in-frame clones, and not every one. That table furnishes V, J and clone size, whereas the DNA furnished D and trimming. The repertoire holds about 180,000 clones, with roughly 80% as singletons. The CDR3 is 16 residues long. CDR1 and CDR2 from the germline V gene are KGHSH and LQKENI. V was trimmed by 3 bases and J by 0 bases, leaving 15 bases between them.

The sequenced sample consisted of peripheral blood. The chain recombines TRBV18 with TRBJ2-7, with a possible D match to TRBD1 (5 bases). The origin of this receptor is an older woman with COVID-19, enrolled during active disease. CDR3 amino acids: CASSPLDRKISYEQYF. CDR3 in DNA: TGTGCCAGCTCACCTCTCGACAGAAAGATCTCCTACGAGCAGTACTTC.